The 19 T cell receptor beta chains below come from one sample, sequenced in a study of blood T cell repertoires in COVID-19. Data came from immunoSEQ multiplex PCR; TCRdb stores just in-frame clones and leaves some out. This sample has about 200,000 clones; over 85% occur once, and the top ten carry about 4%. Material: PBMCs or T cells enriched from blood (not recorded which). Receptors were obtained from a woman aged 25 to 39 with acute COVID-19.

The CDR3 region is CASSLGQGSWNEQYF. The CDR3 nucleotides are TGTGCCAGCAGCTTAGGACAGGGGTCGTGGAACGAGCAGTACTTC. The rearrangement links TRBV7-6 to TRBJ2-7; 8 bases are a match to TRBD1. Germline V gene sequence: CDR1 SGHVS, CDR2 FNYEAQ. J gave up 5 bases and V 1 base, and 7 bases lay outside the gene matches. The CDR3 spans 15 residues.

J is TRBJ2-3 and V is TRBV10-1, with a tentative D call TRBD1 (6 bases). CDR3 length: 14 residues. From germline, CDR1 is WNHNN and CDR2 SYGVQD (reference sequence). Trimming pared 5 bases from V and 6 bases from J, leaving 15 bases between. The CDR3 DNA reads TGCGCCAGCAGTCTGGACAGTCGGACGGATACGCAGTATTTT. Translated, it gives CASSLDSRTDTQYF.

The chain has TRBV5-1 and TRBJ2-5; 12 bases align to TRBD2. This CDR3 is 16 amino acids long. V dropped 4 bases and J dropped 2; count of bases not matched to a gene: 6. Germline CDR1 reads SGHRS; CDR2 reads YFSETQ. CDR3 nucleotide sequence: TGCGCCAGCAGCAGGACTAGCGGGGAGGCACAAGAGACCCAGTACTTC. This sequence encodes CASSRTSGEAQETQYF. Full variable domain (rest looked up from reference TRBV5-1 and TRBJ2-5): KAGVTQTPRYLIKTRGQQVTLSCSPISGHRSVSWYQQTPGQGLQFLFEYFSETQRNKGNFPGRFSGRQFSNSRSEMNVSTLELGDSALYLCASSRTSGEAQETQYFGPGTRLLVL.

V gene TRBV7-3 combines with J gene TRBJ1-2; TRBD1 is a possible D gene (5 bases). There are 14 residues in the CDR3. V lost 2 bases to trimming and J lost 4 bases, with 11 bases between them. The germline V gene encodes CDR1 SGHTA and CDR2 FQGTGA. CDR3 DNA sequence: TGTGCCAGCAGCTTAGGAACAGGCGTCTATGGCTACACCTTC. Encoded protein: CASSLGTGVYGYTF.

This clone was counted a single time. CDR3 amino acids: CASSSVAGGVGYTF. CDR3 DNA sequence: TGTGCCAGCAGTTCCGTGGCGGGGGGCGTGGGCTACACCTTC. The J gene is TRBJ1-2, the V gene TRBV28, with D tentatively TRBD1 (6 bases). The CDR3 runs to 14 residues. V lost 4 bases, J lost 8 bases, and 17 bases lay in between. Germline CDR1 reads MDHEN; CDR2 reads SYDVKM.

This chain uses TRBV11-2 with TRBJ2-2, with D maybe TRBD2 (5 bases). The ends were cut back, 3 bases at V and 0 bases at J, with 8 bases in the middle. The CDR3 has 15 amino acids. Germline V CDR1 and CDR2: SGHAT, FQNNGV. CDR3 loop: CASSFGAANTGELFF. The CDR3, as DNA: TGTGCCAGCAGCTTCGGAGCGGCGAACACCGGGGAGCTGTTTTTT.

CDR3 nucleotide sequence: TGTGCCAGCAGCCAACTTTCCTCTGGGGCCAACGTCCTGACTTTC. Amino acids: CASSQLSSGANVLTF. This sequence joins TRBV7-3 and TRBJ2-6; D gene uncertain. This CDR3 comprises 15 residues. In germline, CDR1 is SGHTA, CDR2 FQGTGA. Trimming removed 5 bases from V and 0 bases from J, with 8 bases in between.

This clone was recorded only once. The CDR3 coding sequence is TGTGCCAGCAGCTTACAGTTAGGGGGCTCGGGAAGCACCGGGGAGCTGTTTTTT. Encoded protein: CASSLQLGGSGSTGELFF. This chain uses TRBV7-3 with TRBJ2-2; 7 bases are shared with TRBD1. Germline V gives CDR1 SGHTA, CDR2 FQGTGA. Germline trimming cut 2 bases from V and 4 bases from J; bases unmatched to any gene: 13. The CDR3 has 18 residues.

CDR3 sequence (DNA): TGTGCCAGCAGCTACCCACTACCCCAAGAGACCCAGTACTTC. Protein sequence: CASSYPLPQETQYF. The chain employs TRBV11-2 and TRBJ2-5; D uncertain. Germline V gene sequence: CDR1 SGHAT, CDR2 FQNNGV. This CDR3 is built from 14 residues. V lost 4 bases and J lost 1, with 10 bases in between.

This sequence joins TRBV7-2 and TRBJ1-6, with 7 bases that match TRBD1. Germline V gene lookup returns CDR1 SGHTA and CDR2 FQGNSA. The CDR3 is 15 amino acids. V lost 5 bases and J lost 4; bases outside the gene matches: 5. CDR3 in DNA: TGTGCCAGCAGCCCAGGGACAGCTTATAATTCACCCCTCCACTTT. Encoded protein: CASSPGTAYNSPLHF.

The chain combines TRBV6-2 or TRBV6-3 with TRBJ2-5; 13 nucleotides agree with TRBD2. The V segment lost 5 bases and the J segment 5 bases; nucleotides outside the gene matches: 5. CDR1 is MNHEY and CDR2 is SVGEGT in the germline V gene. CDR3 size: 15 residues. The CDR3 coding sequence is TGTGCCAGCAGTACGACGGGACTAGCGGGGGAGACCCAGTACTTC. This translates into CASSTTGLAGETQYF.

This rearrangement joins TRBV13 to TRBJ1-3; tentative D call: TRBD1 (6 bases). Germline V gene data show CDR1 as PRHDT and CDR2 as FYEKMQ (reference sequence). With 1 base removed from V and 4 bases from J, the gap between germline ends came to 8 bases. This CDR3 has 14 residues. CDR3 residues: CASSLAGAGNTIYF. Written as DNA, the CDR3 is TGTGCCAGCAGCTTAGCAGGGGCAGGAAACACCATATATTTT.

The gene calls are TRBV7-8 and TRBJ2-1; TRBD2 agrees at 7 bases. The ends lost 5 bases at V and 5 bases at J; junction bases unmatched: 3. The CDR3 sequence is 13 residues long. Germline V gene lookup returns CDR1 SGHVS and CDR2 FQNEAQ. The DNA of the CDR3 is TGTGCCAGCAGCAAGGGGAGGGACAATGAGCAGTTCTTC. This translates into CASSKGRDNEQFF. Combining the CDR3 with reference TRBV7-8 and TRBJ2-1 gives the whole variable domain GAGVSQSPRYKVAKRGQDVALRCDPISGHVSLFWYQQALGQGPEFLTYFQNEAQLDKSGLPSDRFFAERPEGSVSTLKIQRTQQEDSAVYLCASSKGRDNEQFFGPGTRLTVL.

CDR3 in DNA: TGTGCCAGCAGCTCAGGCCTCGGGGGGGCGACCACTGAAGCTTTCTTT. Its protein is CASSSGLGGATTEAFF. J is TRBJ1-1 and V is TRBV5-8; D perhaps matches TRBD1 (6 bases). The CDR3 runs 16 residues. V was clipped by 3 bases and J by 4 bases, with 19 bases between them. The germline CDR1 and CDR2 sequences are SGHTS and YDEGEE. Combining the CDR3 with reference TRBV5-8 and TRBJ1-1 gives the whole variable domain EAGVTQSPTHLIKTRGQQATLRCSPISGHTSVYWYQQALGLGLQFLLWYDEGEERNRGNFPPRFSGRQFPNYSSELNVNALELEDSALYLCASSSGLGGATTEAFFGQGTRLTVV.

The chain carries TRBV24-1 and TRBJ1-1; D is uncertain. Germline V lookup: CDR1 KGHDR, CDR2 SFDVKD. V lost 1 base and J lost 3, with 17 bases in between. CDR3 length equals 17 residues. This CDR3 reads CATSDFGESHAYTEAFF. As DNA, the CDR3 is TGTGCCACCAGTGATTTCGGGGAATCTCATGCGTACACTGAAGCTTTCTTT.

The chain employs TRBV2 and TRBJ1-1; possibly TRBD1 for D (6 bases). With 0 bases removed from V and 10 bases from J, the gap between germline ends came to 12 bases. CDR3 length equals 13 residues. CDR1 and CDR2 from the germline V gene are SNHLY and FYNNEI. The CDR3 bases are TGTGCCAGCAGTGAAGCGCCAGGGGCACCAGCTTTCTTT. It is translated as CASSEAPGAPAFF.

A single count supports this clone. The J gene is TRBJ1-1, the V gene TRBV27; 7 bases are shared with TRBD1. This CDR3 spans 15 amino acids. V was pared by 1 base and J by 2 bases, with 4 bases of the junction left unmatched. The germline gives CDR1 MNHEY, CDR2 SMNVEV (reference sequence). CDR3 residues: CASSLLGTANTEAFF. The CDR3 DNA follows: TGTGCCAGCAGTTTATTGGGGACAGCCAACACTGAAGCTTTCTTT.

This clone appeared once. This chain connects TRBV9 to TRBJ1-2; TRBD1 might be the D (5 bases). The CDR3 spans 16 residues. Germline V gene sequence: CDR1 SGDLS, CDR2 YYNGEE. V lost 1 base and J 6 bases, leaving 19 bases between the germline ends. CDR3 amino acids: CASSVRLLDRGDGYTF. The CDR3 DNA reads TGTGCCAGCAGCGTAAGGCTGCTTGATCGGGGGGATGGCTACACCTTC.

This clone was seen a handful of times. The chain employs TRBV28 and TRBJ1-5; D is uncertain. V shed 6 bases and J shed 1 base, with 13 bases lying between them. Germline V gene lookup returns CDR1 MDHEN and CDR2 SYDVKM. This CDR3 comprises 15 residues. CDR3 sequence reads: CASRLDTPSNQPQHF. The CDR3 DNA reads TGTGCCAGCAGACTAGACACCCCCAGCAATCAGCCCCAGCATTTT.